This T cell receptor beta chain was found in a study of regulatory T cells in long-lasting Graves disease. Through Arm-PCR of CDR3 regions and iRepertoire HTBI primers, TCR beta libraries were built. TCRdb re-called the multiplex PCR reads through MiXCR, storing one row per CDR3 protein. The profile shows about 460,000 distinct CDR3 sequences, 11% to 15% of them singletons. Concerning this clonotype: The antigen is undetermined.

Time point given: newly diagnosed GD, antithyroid drugs for less than 3 months. Isolated PBMC RNA provided the starting material for the TCR library. Trimming removed 7 bases at V and 3 bases at J, with 11 bases between. In germline, CDR1 is KGHDR, CDR2 SFDVKD. This CDR3 has 13 residues. The study's findings and limits: Possibly, too few samples lowered accuracy. Newly diagnosed patients shared 950 to 1,000 public clonotypes; persistent patients shared approximately 2,700. Persistent disease was associated with favored TRBV28 usage and with favored use of TRBJ1-2 and TRBJ2-5.

These data were also reused for a study on T cells in Graves' hyperthyroidism and ophthalmopathy. As that study records: Uncontrolled infection, other autoimmune disease, pregnancy or lactation barred patients from enrollment.

This sample comprised peripheral blood mononuclear cells (PBMCs), obtained at new diagnosis, from a patient treated with antithyroid drugs. The rearrangement uses TRBV24-1 and TRBJ1-2; no clear D gene. This TCR came from a woman aged 50 to 65 with Graves disease. The CDR3 is CATSRAGDYGYTF. In nucleotides, the CDR3 is TGTGCCACCAGCCGGGCCGGAGACTATGGCTACACCTTC.